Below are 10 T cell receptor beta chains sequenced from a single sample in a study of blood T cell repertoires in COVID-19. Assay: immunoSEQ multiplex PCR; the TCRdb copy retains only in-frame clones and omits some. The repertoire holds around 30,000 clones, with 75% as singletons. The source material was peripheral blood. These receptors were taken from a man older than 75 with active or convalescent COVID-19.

CDR3 sequence (DNA): TGTGCCAGCAGCTTAGATAGCGCCTCCTACAATGAGCAGTTCTTC. Protein product: CASSLDSASYNEQFF. The chain links TRBV7-2 to TRBJ2-1; D possibly corresponds to TRBD2 (5 bases). V lost 1 base and J 0 bases, leaving 7 bases between the germline ends. The CDR3 consists of 15 residues. Germline CDR1 and CDR2: SGHTA and FQGNSA.

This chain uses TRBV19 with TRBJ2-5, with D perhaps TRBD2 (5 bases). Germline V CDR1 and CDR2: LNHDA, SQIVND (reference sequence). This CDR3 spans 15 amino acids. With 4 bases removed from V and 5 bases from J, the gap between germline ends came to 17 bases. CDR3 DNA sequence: TGTGCCAGTAGTAAGGGTCCGGCCGGGGATGAGACCCAGTACTTC. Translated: CASSKGPAGDETQYF.

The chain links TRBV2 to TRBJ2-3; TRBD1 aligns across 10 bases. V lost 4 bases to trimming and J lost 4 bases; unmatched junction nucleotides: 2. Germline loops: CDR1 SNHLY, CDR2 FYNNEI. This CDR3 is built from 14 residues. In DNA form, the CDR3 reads TGTGCCAGCAGTGCTGGACAGGGGGCAGATACGCAGTATTTT. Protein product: CASSAGQGADTQYF. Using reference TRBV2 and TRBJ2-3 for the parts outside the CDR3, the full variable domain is EPEVTQTPSHQVTQMGQEVILRCVPISNHLYFYWYRQILGQKVEFLVSFYNNEISEKSEIFDDQFSVERPDGSNFTLKIRSTKLEDSAMYFCASSAGQGADTQYFGPGTRLTVL.

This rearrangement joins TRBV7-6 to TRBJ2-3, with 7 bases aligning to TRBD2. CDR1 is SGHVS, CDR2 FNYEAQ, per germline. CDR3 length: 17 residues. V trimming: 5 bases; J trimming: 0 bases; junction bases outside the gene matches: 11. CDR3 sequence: CASSVNGAGISTDTQYF. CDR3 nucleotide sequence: TGTGCCAGCAGCGTAAATGGAGCGGGAATAAGCACAGATACGCAGTATTTT.

The CDR3 loop is CASSFLSGGEVEQFF. The CDR3 region has the DNA TGTGCCAGCAGTTTTTTGTCAGGGGGCGAGGTTGAGCAGTTCTTC. This chain connects TRBV28 to TRBJ2-1, with 8 bases identical to TRBD1. The germline CDR1 and CDR2 sequences are MDHEN and SYDVKM. With V trimmed by 3 bases and J by 9 bases, 10 bases remained unmatched. This CDR3 has 15 residues.

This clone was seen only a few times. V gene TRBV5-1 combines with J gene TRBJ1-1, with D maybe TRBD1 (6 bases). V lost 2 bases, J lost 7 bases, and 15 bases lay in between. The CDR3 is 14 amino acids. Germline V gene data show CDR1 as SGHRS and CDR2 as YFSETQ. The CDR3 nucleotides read TGCGCCAGCAGCTTCACAGGGCCCCGGGGTGAAGCTTTCTTT. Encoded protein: CASSFTGPRGEAFF. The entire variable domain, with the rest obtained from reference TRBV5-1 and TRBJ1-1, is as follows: KAGVTQTPRYLIKTRGQQVTLSCSPISGHRSVSWYQQTPGQGLQFLFEYFSETQRNKGNFPGRFSGRQFSNSRSEMNVSTLELGDSALYLCASSFTGPRGEAFFGQGTRLTVV.

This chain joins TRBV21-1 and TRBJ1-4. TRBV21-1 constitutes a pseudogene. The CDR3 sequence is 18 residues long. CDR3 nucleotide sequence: TGTGCCAGCAGCGGAAAGTTTTGGGCCGGGATTGAAGATGAAAAACTGTTTTTT. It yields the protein CASSGKFWAGIEDEKLFF.

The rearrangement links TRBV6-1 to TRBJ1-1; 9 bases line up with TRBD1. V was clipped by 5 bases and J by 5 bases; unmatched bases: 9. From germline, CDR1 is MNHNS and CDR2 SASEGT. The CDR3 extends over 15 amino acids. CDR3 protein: CASSPRDRVVTEAFF. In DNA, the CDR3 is TGTGCCAGCAGTCCCCGGGACAGGGTAGTGACTGAAGCTTTCTTT.

The DNA for the CDR3 is TGTGCCACCAGCAGTGAGCGGGAGTCCTACAATGAGCAGTTCTTC. Its protein is CATSSERESYNEQFF. The chain carries TRBV15 and TRBJ2-1; TRBD2 matches at 8 bases. From germline, CDR1 is LNHNV and CDR2 YYDKDF (reference sequence). The CDR3 runs to 15 residues. V lost 3 bases and J lost 1; bases outside the gene matches: 2.

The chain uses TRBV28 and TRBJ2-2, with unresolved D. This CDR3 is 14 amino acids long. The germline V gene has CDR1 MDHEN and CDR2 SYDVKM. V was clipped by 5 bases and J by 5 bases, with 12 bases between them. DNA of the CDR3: TGTGCCAGCAGTCCCCTGATTAGTACCGGGGAGCTGTTTTTT. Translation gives CASSPLISTGELFF. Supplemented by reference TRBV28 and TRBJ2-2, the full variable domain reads DVKVTQSSRYLVKRTGEKVFLECVQDMDHENMFWYRQDPGLGLRLIYFSYDVKMKEKGDIPEGYSVSREKKERFSLILESASTNQTSMYLCASSPLISTGELFFGEGSRLTVL.